These T cell receptor beta chains were read from a single sample in a study of cytomegalovirus exposure and HLA in healthy donors. Here immunoSEQ multiplex PCR was the method, and the copy in TCRdb shows in-frame clones only, minus some. Of 100,000 to 150,000 clones listed, roughly 83% are singletons. Sequencing input: PBMCs. The receptor source for this set is a man between 18 and 35 years old in good health and CMV-seronegative. Each CDR3 is given with its conserved first and last residue. Fields, in order: J gene, D gene, clone size, V gene, CDR3 protein, CDR3 DNA. The D gene is left open where the match is weak. Size is omitted from some rows. Given values are once, few, many or a class for expanded clones.

TRBJ1-4	TRBD1	.	TRBV5-6	CASSFGQGTTNEKLFF	TGTGCCAGCAGCTTCGGACAGGGGACAACTAATGAAAAACTGTTTTTT
TRBJ2-5	.	.	TRBV7-9	CASSLGQAYQETQYF	TGTGCCAGCAGCTTGGGACAAGCGTATCAAGAGACCCAGTACTTC
TRBJ2-7	TRBD1	few	TRBV6-5	CASGTGYEQYF	TGTGCCAGTGGGACAGGGTACGAGCAGTACTTC
TRBJ1-2	.	.	TRBV28	CASSAGAPFGGYTF	TGTGCCAGCAGTGCCGGAGCGCCTTTTGGTGGCTACACCTTC
TRBJ1-5	.	few	TRBV2	CASSEGGLSQPQHF	TGTGCCAGCAGTGAAGGAGGACTCTCACAGCCCCAGCATTTT
TRBJ1-6	TRBD1	.	TRBV6-5	CASNRDRDNSPLHF	TGTGCCAGCAACCGGGACAGGGACAATTCACCCCTCCACTTT
TRBJ2-1	.	.	TRBV11-1	CASSLTVFAPPYNEQFF	TGTGCCAGCAGCTTAACTGTGTTCGCACCCCCTTACAATGAGCAGTTCTTC
TRBJ1-1	.	.	TRBV29-1	CSVVGPQGNTEAFF	TGCAGCGTTGTTGGACCACAGGGGAACACTGAAGCTTTCTTT
TRBJ1-2	TRBD1	.	TRBV9	CASSGHQGGQPNYGYTF	TGTGCCAGCAGCGGACATCAAGGGGGACAGCCCAACTATGGCTACACCTTC
TRBJ1-5	TRBD1	.	TRBV4-1	CASSQGGLQGGYGNQPQHF	TGCGCCAGCAGCCAAGGGGGCCTACAGGGGGGATATGGCAATCAGCCCCAGCATTTT
TRBJ2-7	TRBD1	.	TRBV27	CASSLAPPGQGAYEQYF	TGTGCCAGCAGTTTAGCTCCTCCGGGACAGGGGGCCTACGAGCAGTACTTC
TRBJ2-1	TRBD2	.	TRBV6-1	CASRGLAGVLNEQFF	TGTGCCAGCAGAGGACTAGCGGGAGTCCTCAATGAGCAGTTCTTC
TRBJ1-1	TRBD1	.	TRBV19	CASSQGALNTEAFF	TGTGCCAGTAGTCAGGGGGCCCTGAACACTGAAGCTTTCTTT
TRBJ2-7	TRBD2	.	TRBV7-2	CASSLGRLATTYEQYF	TGTGCCAGCAGCTTAGGGAGACTAGCGACAACCTACGAGCAGTACTTC
TRBJ2-1	TRBD2	.	TRBV11-2	CASSLEVGGRGSDEQFF	TGTGCCAGCAGCTTAGAGGTAGGCGGGAGAGGAAGCGATGAGCAGTTCTTC
TRBJ1-1	.	.	TRBV28	CASSVTANTEAFF	TGTGCCAGCAGTGTGACAGCGAACACTGAAGCTTTCTTT
TRBJ1-1	TRBD1	.	TRBV7-9	CASSLERGRRAFF	TGTGCCAGCAGCTTAGAAAGGGGGCGACGGGCTTTCTTT
TRBJ2-5	.	.	TRBV29-1	CSVTANQETQYF	TGCAGCGTGACAGCGAACCAAGAGACCCAGTACTTC
TRBJ2-1	.	.	TRBV9	CASSVRGIPYNEQFF	TGTGCCAGCAGCGTAAGGGGGATCCCCTACAATGAGCAGTTCTTC
TRBJ2-5	TRBD1	.	TRBV30	CAWSGPSGTANQETQYF	TGTGCCTGGAGTGGGCCTTCAGGGACAGCCAACCAAGAGACCCAGTACTTC
TRBJ1-5	.	.	TRBV19	CASTHARHSSQPQHF	TGTGCCAGTACCCATGCAAGACATTCCAGCCAGCCCCAGCATTTT
TRBJ2-5	TRBD2	.	TRBV4-2	CASSQDLGTSGRAPGQETQYF	TGTGCCAGCAGCCAAGACCTTGGGACTAGCGGGAGGGCACCAGGCCAAGAGACCCAGTACTTC
TRBJ2-5	.	.	TRBV5-6	CASRTARGVNETQYF	TGTGCCAGCAGGACGGCCCGCGGGGTCAATGAGACCCAGTACTTC
TRBJ2-7	TRBD2	.	TRBV7-2	CASSFAHQLAGVSGEQYF	TGTGCCAGCAGTTTCGCCCACCAATTAGCGGGAGTTTCGGGGGAGCAGTACTTC
TRBJ1-1	.	few	TRBV4-1	CASSQDFGAEAFF	TGCGCCAGCAGCCAAGATTTCGGGGCTGAAGCTTTCTTT
TRBJ2-7	.	.	TRBV4-3	CASSQDRGSASFYEQYF	TGCGCCAGCAGCCAAGATCGTGGTTCTGCTAGCTTCTACGAGCAGTACTTC
TRBJ1-2	.	few	TRBV10-1	CASSEQGRYGYTF	TGCGCCAGCAGTGAACAGGGTCGCTATGGCTACACCTTC
TRBJ1-1	.	few	TRBV4-3	CASSQEGINTEAFF	TGCGCCAGCAGCCAAGAGGGCATAAACACTGAAGCTTTCTTT
TRBJ2-3	TRBD1	.	TRBV5-8	CASSLGTGPYTDTQYF	TGTGCCAGCAGCTTGGGGACAGGTCCTTACACAGATACGCAGTATTTT
TRBJ1-6	.	.	TRBV7-2	CASRLFGGFGNSPLHF	TGTGCCAGCAGACTCTTTGGGGGGTTTGGGAACTCACCCCTCCACTTT
TRBJ2-1	.	.	TRBV5-4	CASSQTGRPQFF	TGTGCCAGCAGCCAAACAGGACGACCCCAGTTCTTC
TRBJ1-5	TRBD1	.	TRBV7-2	CASSTRQGTGQPQHF	TGTGCCAGCAGCACCCGACAGGGAACAGGACAGCCCCAGCATTTT
TRBJ2-7	TRBD2	.	TRBV27	CASSLAGDSYEQYF	TGTGCCAGCAGTTTAGCGGGAGACTCCTACGAGCAGTACTTC
TRBJ1-1	.	once	TRBV7-6	CASSLAWGGTEAFF	TGTGCCAGCAGCTTAGCTTGGGGGGGCACTGAAGCTTTCTTT
TRBJ2-1	.	.	TRBV30	CAWSPTGYNEQFF	TGTGCCTGGAGTCCGACAGGTTATAATGAGCAGTTCTTC
TRBJ2-2	.	.	TRBV7-7	CASSFEAGGELFF	TGTGCTAGCAGCTTTGAGGCGGGCGGGGAGCTGTTTTTT
TRBJ1-2	.	.	TRBV27	CASSLEARGLGYTF	TGTGCCAGCAGTTTAGAGGCCAGGGGTTTGGGCTACACCTTC
TRBJ2-1	TRBD2	.	TRBV5-1	CASSLGSGGGSEQFF	TGCGCCAGCAGCCTGGGGAGCGGGGGGGGGTCTGAGCAGTTCTTC
TRBJ1-1	.	.	TRBV18	CASSELELRQADEAFF	TGTGCCAGCTCCGAGTTGGAATTAAGACAGGCGGATGAAGCTTTCTTT
TRBJ1-6	.	.	TRBV7-9	CASSLGAGPASPLHF	TGTGCCAGCAGCTTAGGGGCAGGGCCGGCTTCACCCCTCCACTTT
TRBJ1-5	TRBD1	.	TRBV18	CASSPTGEYQPQHF	TGTGCCAGCTCACCGACAGGGGAGTATCAGCCCCAGCATTTT
TRBJ1-1	TRBD1	.	TRBV5-4	CASSLGQGYWGTEAFF	TGTGCCAGCAGCTTGGGACAGGGGTATTGGGGCACTGAAGCTTTCTTT
TRBJ2-3	.	.	TRBV9	CASSVAGSGTDTQYF	TGTGCCAGCAGCGTAGCGGGGTCTGGCACAGATACGCAGTATTTT
TRBJ1-4	TRBD1	.	TRBV7-2	CASSLDREGFEKLFF	TGTGCCAGCAGCTTGGACAGGGAAGGTTTTGAAAAACTGTTTTTT
TRBJ2-1	TRBD2	.	TRBV4-1	CASSQDWSGSLNEQFF	TGCGCCAGCAGCCAAGATTGGAGCGGGAGTTTAAATGAGCAGTTCTTC
TRBJ2-5	.	.	TRBV30	CAWSPQAQYF	TGTGCCTGGAGCCCCCAGGCCCAGTACTTC
TRBJ2-7	.	.	TRBV5-6	CASSFGGWSYEQYF	TGTGCCAGCAGCTTCGGGGGTTGGTCCTACGAGCAGTACTTC
TRBJ2-7	TRBD2	.	TRBV30	CAWSFGGVAYEQYF	TGTGCCTGGAGTTTCGGGGGGGTAGCCTACGAGCAGTACTTC